Listed here is a single T cell receptor beta chain. This entry belongs to a study of blood T cell repertoires in COVID-19. As for the study in general: The United States, Italy and Spain supplied acute and convalescent COVID-19 samples.

Per the original data handling: How many nucleated cells were present was estimated from reference gene primer amplification. Clones were sequenced by immunoSEQ multiplex PCR, and TCRdb holds only the in-frame ones, with some missing. For V, J and clone size, that table is used; D and trimming come from the DNA. The table records about 190,000 clones, around 84% of them present only once. The CDR3 is made up of 17 amino acids. Trimming cost V 1 base and J 4 bases, with 19 bases left between them. Germline CDR1 SGHNT, CDR2 YYREEE (reference sequence). The receptor was isolated from a human donor in a cohort sampled during active COVID-19. The gene calls are TRBV5-4 and TRBJ2-3, with D perhaps TRBD2 (6 bases). Sample: peripheral blood. CDR3 in amino acids: CASSLLEGPIQADTQYF. Here the CDR3 DNA reads TGTGCCAGCAGCTTGTTGGAGGGCCCCATTCAGGCAGATACGCAGTATTTT.